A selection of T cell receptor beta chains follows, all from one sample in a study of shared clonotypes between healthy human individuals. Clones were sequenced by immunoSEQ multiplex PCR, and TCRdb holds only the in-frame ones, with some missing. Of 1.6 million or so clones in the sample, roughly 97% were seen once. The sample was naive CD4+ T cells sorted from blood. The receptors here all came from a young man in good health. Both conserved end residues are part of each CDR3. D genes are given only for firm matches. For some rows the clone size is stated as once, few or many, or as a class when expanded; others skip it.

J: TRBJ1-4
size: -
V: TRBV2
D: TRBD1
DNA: TGTGCCAGCAGTGAATGGAGGACAGGGTTGAATGAAAAACTGTTTTTT
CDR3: CASSEWRTGLNEKLFF

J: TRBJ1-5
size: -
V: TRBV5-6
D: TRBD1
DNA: TGTGCCAGCAGCCTTGGGACAGGGCCCAAAACCCAGCATTTT
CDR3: CASSLGTGPKTQHF

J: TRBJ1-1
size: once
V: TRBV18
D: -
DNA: TGTGCCAGCTCACTCAAGACAGGATCGACGAACACTGAAGCTTTCTTT
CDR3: CASSLKTGSTNTEAFF

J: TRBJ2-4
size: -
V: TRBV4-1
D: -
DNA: TGCGCCAGCAGCCAAGAACTCAGGGGAAACATTCAGTACTTC
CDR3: CASSQELRGNIQYF

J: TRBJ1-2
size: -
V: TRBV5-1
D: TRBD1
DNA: TGCGCCAGCAGCTTCTCCGGGACAGGTCACGGAACAATTGGCTACACCTTC
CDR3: CASSFSGTGHGTIGYTF

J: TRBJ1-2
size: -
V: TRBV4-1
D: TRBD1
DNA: TGCGCCAGCAGGGACAGGGGGGCCTTGAACTATGGCTACACCTTC
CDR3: CASRDRGALNYGYTF

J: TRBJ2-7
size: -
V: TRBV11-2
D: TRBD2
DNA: TGTGCCAGCAGCCGGCGGACTAGCGGGGGGTACGAGCAGTACTTC
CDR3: CASSRRTSGGYEQYF

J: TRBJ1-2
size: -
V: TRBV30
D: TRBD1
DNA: TGTGCCTGGAACCGCAGGGGGCGCGACTATGGCTACACCTTC
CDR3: CAWNRRGRDYGYTF

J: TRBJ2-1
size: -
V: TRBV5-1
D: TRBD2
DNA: TGCGCCAGCAGCCAGCTAGCGGGAGGAGGGGATGAGCAGTTCTTC
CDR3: CASSQLAGGGDEQFF

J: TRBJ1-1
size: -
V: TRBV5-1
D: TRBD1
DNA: TGCGCCAGCAGCTATGTGGGACAGCTGGGGCCTGAAGCTTTCTTT
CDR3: CASSYVGQLGPEAFF

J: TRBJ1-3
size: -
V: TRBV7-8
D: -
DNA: TGTGCCAGCAGCGTCAAGAGCTCTGGAAACACCATATATTTT
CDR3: CASSVKSSGNTIYF

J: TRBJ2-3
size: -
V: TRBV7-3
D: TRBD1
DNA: TGTGCCAGCAGCTTACTAGGAACAGGGGCAGATACGCAGTATTTT
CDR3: CASSLLGTGADTQYF

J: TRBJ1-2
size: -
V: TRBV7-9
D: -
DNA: TGTGCCAGCAGTTCTCGACAGGCTGGCGGCTACACCTTC
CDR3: CASSSRQAGGYTF

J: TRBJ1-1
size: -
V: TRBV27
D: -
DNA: TGTGCCAGCAGTTTGACGCCCGCATACACTGAAGCTTTCTTT
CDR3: CASSLTPAYTEAFF

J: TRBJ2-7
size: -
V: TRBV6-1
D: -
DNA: TGTGCCAGCAGTCAAGGGGCGCTTCCCTACGAGCAGTACTTC
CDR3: CASSQGALPYEQYF

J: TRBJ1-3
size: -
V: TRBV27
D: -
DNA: TGTGCCAGTTCCCTGACAGTCTCTGGAAACACCATATATTTT
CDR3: CASSLTVSGNTIYF

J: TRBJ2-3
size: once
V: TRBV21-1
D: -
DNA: TGTGCCAGCAGCTCCCAGTGGAGAGGACTAGCGGAGGGATCCACAGATACGCAGTATTTT
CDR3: CASSSQWRGLAEGSTDTQYF

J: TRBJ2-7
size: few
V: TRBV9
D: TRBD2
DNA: TGTGCCAGCAGCGTAGGGCCTAGCGGAACCTACGAGCAGTACTTC
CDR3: CASSVGPSGTYEQYF

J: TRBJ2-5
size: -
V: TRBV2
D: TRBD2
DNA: TGTGCCAGCAGTATCACCGGGACTAGCGGGAGAAAGGGGTTCCAAGAGACCCAGTACTTC
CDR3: CASSITGTSGRKGFQETQYF

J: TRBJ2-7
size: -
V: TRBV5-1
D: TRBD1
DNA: TGCGCCAGCAGCTTGGGGGACAGGGGAATCGACGAGCAGTACTTC
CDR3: CASSLGDRGIDEQYF

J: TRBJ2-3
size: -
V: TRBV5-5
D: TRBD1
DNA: TGTGCCAGCAGCTCCTCGACAGGGCGCACAGATACGCAGTATTTT
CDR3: CASSSSTGRTDTQYF

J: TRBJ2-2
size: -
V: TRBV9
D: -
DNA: TGTGCCAGCAGCGTAGGATCGACCGGGGAGCTGTTTTTT
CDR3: CASSVGSTGELFF

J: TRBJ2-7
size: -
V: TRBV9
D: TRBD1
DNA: TGTGCCAGCAGCGTTGGGACAGGATCCTTCTACGAGCAGTACTTC
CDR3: CASSVGTGSFYEQYF

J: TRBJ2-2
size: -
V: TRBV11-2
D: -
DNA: TGTGCCAGCAGCCCTACCAGGTTAGCGTCGAACACCGGGGAGCTGTTTTTT
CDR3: CASSPTRLASNTGELFF

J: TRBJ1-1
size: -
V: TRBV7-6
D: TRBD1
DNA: TGTGCCAGCAGCCACGGACAGGGCCTGAACACTGAAGCTTTCTTT
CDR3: CASSHGQGLNTEAFF

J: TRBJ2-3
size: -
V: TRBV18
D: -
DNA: TGTGCCAGCTCACTGGGGACGACCACAACAGATACGCAGTATTTT
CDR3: CASSLGTTTTDTQYF

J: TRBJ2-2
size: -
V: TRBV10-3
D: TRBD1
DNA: TGTGCCATCTCAACAGGGGGCCCCCTCGCGAACACCGGGGAGCTGTTTTTT
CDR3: CAISTGGPLANTGELFF

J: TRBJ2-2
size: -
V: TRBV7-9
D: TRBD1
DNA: TGTGCCAGCAGCTTGGGACAGGGGGCGAACACCGGGGAGCTGTTTTTT
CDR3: CASSLGQGANTGELFF

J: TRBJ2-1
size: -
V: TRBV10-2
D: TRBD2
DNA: TGCGCCAGCGCGACTAGCGGGGACTACAATGAGCAGTTCTTC
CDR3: CASATSGDYNEQFF

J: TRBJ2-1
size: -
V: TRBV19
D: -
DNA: TGTGCCAGTAGCGCTCCGAGAACTAGTGGCCGAACCTACAATGAGCAGTTCTTC
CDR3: CASSAPRTSGRTYNEQFF

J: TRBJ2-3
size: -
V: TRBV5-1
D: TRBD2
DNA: TGCGCCAGCAGCTTGGGGACTAGCGGGAGACCAGATACGCAGTATTTT
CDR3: CASSLGTSGRPDTQYF

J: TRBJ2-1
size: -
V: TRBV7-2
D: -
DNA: TGTGCCAGCAGCTTAGAACAGGTCGGCCCCAATGAGCAGTTCTTC
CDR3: CASSLEQVGPNEQFF

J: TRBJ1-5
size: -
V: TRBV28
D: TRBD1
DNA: TGTGCCATTTCGAATAACAGGGGTTGGGGCAATCAGCCCCAGCATTTT
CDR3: CAISNNRGWGNQPQHF

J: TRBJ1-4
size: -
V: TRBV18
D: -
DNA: TGTGCCAGCTCCCCGTCTAAGGGAAAACTGTTTTTT
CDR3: CASSPSKGKLFF

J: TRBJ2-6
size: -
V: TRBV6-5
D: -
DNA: TGTGCCAGCAACTCCGGGGGCTCTGGGGCCAACGTCCTGACTTTC
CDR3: CASNSGGSGANVLTF

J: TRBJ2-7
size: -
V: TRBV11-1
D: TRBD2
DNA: TGTGCCAGCAGCTTGACAGCGGGAGGCCGCGGCCAGCAGTACTTC
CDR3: CASSLTAGGRGQQYF

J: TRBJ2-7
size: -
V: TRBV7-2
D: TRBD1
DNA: TGTGCCAGCAGCCCCGATTACAGGGGTATAAACGAGCAGTACTTC
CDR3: CASSPDYRGINEQYF

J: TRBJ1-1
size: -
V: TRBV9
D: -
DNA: TGTGCCAGCAGCGTTGGAGGGACGAACACTGAAGCTTTCTTT
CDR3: CASSVGGTNTEAFF

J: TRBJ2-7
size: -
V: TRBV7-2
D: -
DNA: TGTGCCAGCAGCTGGACTCCGGGGCCCTACGAGCAGTACTTC
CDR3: CASSWTPGPYEQYF

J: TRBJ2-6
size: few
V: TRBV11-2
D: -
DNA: TGTGCCAGAGGGGTCCCTGGGGCCAACGTCCTGACTTTC
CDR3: CARGVPGANVLTF

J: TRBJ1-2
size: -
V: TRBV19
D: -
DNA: TGTGCCAGTACTCAGACGAACTATGGCTACACCTTC
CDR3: CASTQTNYGYTF

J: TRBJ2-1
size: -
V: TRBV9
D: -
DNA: TGTGCCAGCAGCGTAGCAGGGTCCAATGAGCAGTTCTTC
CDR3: CASSVAGSNEQFF

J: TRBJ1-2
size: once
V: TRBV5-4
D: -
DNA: TGTGCCAGCAGCTTGACAGGGATCAACTATGGCTACACCTTC
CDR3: CASSLTGINYGYTF

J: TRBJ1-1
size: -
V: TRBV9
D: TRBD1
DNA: TGTGCCAGCAGCGCATACAGGGGGCTCAACACTGAAGCTTTCTTT
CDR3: CASSAYRGLNTEAFF

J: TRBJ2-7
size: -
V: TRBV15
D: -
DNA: TGTGCCACCAGCAGAGAGCAGGGAACCTACGAGCAGTACTTC
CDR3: CATSREQGTYEQYF

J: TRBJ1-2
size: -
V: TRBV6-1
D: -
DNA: TGTGCCAGCAGTGAATCGGTCCTAGTAGGCTACACCTTC
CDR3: CASSESVLVGYTF

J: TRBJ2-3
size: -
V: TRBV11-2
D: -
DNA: TGTGCCAGCAGCTTAGACAGGGCGACAGATACGCAGTATTTT
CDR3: CASSLDRATDTQYF

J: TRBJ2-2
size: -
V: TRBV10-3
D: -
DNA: TGTGCCATCAGTGAGTTTTATCCCGGGGAGCTGTTTTTT
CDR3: CAISEFYPGELFF

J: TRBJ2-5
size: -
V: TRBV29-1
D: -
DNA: TGCAGCGTTGGATCGCCTCCTGGGACCCAGTACTTC
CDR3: CSVGSPPGTQYF

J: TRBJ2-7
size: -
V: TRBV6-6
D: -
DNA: TGTGCCAGCAGTTACGGTCAGGGGCGTTTATCCTACGAGCAGTACTTC
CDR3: CASSYGQGRLSYEQYF

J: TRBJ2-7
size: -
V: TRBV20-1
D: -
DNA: TGCAGTGCCAACGCTAACTACGAGCAGTACTTC
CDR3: CSANANYEQYF

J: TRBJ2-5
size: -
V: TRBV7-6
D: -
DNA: TGTGCCAGCAGCTTAGTGTCCAGGGGTGAGACCCAGTACTTC
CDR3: CASSLVSRGETQYF

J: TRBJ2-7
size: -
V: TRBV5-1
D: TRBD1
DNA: TGCGCCAGCAGTAGAACAGGGGGCGAGCAGTACTTC
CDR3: CASSRTGGEQYF

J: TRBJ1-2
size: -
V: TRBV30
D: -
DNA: TGTGCCTGGAGCTCCTGGAAAGGGAGGTTCGGCTACACCTTC
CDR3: CAWSSWKGRFGYTF

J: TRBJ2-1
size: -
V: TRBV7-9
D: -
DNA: TGTGCCAGCAGCCAACAAGGAAGGGCTAGCGTCCATGAGCAGTTCTTC
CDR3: CASSQQGRASVHEQFF

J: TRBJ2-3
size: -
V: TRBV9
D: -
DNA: TGTGCCAGCAGCGCCCGGGCCCCAGGTACGCAGTATTTT
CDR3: CASSARAPGTQYF

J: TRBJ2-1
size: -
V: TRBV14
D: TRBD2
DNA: TGTGCCAGCAGCCAAGTTTTTGCGGGACTAGCGGGGTACAATGAGCAGTTCTTC
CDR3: CASSQVFAGLAGYNEQFF

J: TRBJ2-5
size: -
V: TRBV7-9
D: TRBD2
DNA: TGTGCCAGCAGCTTCCCACTAGCGTCTCAAGAGACCCAGTACTTC
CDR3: CASSFPLASQETQYF

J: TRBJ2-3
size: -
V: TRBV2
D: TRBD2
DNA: TGTGCCAGCAGTGACCGGGAGGGCACAGATACGCAGTATTTT
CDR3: CASSDREGTDTQYF

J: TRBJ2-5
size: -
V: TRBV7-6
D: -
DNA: TGTGCCAGCAGCCCACTTCAAGAGACCCAGTACTTC
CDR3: CASSPLQETQYF